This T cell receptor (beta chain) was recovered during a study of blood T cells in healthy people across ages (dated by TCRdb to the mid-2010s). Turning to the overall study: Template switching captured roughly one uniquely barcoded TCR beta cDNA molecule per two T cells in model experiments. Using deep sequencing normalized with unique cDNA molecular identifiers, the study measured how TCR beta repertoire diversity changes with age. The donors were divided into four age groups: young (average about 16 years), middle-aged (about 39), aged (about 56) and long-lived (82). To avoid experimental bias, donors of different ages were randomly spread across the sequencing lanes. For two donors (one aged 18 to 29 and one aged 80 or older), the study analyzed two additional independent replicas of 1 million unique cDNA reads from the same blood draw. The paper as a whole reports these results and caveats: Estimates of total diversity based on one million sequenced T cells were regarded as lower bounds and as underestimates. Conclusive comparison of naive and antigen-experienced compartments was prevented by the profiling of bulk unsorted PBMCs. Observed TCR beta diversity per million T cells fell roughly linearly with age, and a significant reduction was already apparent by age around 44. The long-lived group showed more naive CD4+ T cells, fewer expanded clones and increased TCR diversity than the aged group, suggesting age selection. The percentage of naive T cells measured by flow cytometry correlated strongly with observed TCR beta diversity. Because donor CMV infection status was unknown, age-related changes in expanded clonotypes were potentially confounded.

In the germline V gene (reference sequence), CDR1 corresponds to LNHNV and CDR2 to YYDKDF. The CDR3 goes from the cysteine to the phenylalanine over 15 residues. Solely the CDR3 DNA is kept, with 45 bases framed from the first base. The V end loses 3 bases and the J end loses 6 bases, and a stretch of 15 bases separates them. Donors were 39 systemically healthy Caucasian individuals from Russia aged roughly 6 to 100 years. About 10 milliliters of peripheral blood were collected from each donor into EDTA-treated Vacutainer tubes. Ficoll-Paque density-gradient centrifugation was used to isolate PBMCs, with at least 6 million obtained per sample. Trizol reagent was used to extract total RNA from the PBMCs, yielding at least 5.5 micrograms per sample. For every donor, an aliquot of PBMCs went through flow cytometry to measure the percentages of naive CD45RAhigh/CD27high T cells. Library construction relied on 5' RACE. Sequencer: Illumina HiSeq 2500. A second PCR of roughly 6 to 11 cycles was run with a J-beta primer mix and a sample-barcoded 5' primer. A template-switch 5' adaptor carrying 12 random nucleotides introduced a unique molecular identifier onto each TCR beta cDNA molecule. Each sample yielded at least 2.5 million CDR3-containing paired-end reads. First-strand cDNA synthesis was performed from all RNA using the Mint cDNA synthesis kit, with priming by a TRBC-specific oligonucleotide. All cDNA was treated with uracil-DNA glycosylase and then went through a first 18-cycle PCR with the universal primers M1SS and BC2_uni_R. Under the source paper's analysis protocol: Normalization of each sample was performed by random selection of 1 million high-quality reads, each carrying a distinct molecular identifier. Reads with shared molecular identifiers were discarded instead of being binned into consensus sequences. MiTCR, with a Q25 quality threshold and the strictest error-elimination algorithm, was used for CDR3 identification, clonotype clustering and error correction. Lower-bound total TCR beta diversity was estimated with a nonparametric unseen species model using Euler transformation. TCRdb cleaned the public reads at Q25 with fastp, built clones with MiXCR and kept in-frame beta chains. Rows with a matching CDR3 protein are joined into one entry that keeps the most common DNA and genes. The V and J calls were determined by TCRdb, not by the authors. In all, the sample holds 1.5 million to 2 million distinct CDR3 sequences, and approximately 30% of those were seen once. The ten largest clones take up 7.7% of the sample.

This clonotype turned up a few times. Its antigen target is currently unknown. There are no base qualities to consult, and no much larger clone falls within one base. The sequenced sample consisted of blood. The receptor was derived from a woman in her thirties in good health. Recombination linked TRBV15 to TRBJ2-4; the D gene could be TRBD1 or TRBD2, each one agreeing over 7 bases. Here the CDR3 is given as CATSSPDREGNIQYF. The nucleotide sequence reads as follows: TGTGCCACCAGCAGCCCCGACAGGGAGGGAAACATTCAGTACTTC.